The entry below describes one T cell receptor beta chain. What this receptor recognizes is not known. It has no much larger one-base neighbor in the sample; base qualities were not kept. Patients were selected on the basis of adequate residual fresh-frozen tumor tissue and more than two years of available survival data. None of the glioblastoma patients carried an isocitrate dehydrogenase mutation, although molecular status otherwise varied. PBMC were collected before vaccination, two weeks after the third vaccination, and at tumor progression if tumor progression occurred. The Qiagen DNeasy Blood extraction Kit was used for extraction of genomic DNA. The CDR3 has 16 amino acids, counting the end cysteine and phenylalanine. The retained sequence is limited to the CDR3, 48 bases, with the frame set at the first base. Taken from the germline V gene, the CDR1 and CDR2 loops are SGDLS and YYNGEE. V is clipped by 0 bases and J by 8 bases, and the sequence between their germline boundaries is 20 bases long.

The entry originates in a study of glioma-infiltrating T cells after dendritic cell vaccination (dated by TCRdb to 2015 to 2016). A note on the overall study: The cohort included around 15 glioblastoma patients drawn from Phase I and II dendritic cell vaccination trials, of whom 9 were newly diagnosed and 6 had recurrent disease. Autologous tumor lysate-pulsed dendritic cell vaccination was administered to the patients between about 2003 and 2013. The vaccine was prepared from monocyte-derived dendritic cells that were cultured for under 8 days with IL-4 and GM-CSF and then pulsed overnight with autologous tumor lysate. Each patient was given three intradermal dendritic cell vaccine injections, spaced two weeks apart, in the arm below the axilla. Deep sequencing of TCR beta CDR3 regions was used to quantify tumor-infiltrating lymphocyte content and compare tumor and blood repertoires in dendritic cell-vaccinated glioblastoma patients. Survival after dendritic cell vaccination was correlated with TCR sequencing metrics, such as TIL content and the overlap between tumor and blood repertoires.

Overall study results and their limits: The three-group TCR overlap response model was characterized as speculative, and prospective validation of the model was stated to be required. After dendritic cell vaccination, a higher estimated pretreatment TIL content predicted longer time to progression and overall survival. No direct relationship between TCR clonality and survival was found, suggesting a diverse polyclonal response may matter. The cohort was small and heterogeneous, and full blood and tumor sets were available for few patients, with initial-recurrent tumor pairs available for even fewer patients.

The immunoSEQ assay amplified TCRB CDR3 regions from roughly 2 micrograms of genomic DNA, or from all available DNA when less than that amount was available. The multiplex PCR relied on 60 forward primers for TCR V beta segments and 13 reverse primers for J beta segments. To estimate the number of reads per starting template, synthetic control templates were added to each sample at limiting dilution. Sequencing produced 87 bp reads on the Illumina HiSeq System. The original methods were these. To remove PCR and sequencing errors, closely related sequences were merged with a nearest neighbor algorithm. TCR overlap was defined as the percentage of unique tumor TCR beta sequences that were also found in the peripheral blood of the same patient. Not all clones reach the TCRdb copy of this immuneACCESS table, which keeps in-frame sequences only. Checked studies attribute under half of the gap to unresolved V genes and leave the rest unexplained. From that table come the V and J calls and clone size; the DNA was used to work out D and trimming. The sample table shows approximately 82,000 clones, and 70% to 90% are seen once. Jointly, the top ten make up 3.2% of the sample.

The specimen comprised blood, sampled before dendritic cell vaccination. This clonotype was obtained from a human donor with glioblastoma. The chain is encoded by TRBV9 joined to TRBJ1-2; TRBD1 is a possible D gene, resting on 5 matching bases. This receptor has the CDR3 CASSVESPSGPSGYTF. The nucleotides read TGTGCCAGCAGCGTAGAGTCCCCTTCAGGGCCGTCCGGCTACACCTTC.